This T cell receptor (beta chain) was sequenced for a study of T cell responses to AZD1222 COVID-19 vaccine. Whole-study results and caveats: Reports say nearly half of spike-specific TCRs go after unmutated variant regions. Breadth and depth of Spike-specific TCRs rose after two AZD1222 doses. Baseline testing showed seropositivity in only 6 or 7 AZD1222 recipients.

With V trimmed by 8 bases and J by 1 base, 14 bases remained unmatched. This CDR3 is built from 16 residues. Germline values: CDR1 GTSNPN, CDR2 SVGIG (reference sequence). TCRdb keeps only in-frame clones here, not all; method: immunoSEQ multiplex PCR. This sample has approximately 150,000 clones, with more than 80% found just once. Worth noting for this clone: Its antigen is undetermined.

The rearrangement joins TRBV30 to TRBJ2-1, with 7 bases lining up with TRBD2. The sample consisted of peripheral blood, taken 28 days after the second dose of the MenACWY control vaccine. The origin of this receptor is an adult who received the MenACWY meningococcal vaccine as a control. The chain's CDR3 is CAGWSSPGRSYNEQFF. The CDR3 DNA is TGTGCCGGGTGGTCGTCCCCCGGGAGGTCCTACAATGAGCAGTTCTTC. Looking up the rest from reference TRBV30 and TRBJ2-1 gives the full variable domain: SQTIHQWPATLVQPVGSPLSLECTVEGTSNPNLYWYRQAAGRGLQLLFYSVGIGQISSEVPQNLSASRPQDRQFILSSKKLLLSDSGFYLCAGWSSPGRSYNEQFFGPGTRLTVL.